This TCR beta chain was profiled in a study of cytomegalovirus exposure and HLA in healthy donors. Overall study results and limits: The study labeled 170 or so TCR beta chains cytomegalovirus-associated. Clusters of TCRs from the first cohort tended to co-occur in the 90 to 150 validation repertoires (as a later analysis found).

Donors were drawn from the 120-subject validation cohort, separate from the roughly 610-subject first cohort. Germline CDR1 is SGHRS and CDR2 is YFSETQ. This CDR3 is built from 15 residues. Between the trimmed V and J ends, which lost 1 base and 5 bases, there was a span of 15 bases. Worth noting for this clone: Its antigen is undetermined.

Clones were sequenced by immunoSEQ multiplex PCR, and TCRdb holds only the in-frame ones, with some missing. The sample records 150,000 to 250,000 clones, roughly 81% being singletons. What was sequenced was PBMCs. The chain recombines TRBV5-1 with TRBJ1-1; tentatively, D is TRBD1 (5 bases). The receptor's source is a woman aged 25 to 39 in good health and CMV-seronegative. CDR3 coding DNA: TGCGCCAGCAGCTTGATGGCAGGGCGAGAAACTGAAGCTTTCTTT. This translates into CASSLMAGRETEAFF.